The 30 T cell receptor beta chains presented below share a single source sample, sequenced in a study of cytomegalovirus exposure and HLA in healthy donors. PCR used 60 Vbeta primers and 13 Jbeta primers. Profiling relied on immunoSEQ multiplex PCR, and the TCRdb table lists in-frame clones only, not all of them. The sample has over 200,000 clones; 77% are singletons. The sequencing input was PBMCs. These receptors all come from a woman between 55 and 75 years old in good health and CMV-seropositive.

This clone occurred once. This rearrangement joins TRBV7-2 to TRBJ1-5; a weak D match, TRBD1 (6 bases). Trimming took 0 bases from V and 7 from J, leaving 16 bases between them. The germline V gene encodes CDR1 SGHTA and CDR2 FQGNSA. There are 16 residues in the CDR3. The CDR3 DNA reads as TGTGCCAGCAGCTTAGCTCAGGGGAGAGTGAGACAGCCCCAGCATTTT. Its protein product is CASSLAQGRVRQPQHF.

The chain joins TRBV2 to TRBJ1-2, with 9 nucleotides matching TRBD1. CDR1 and CDR2 from the germline V gene are SNHLY and FYNNEI. This CDR3 is built from 15 residues. The V and J ends lost 7 bases and 0 bases, in that order; junction bases with no gene match: 6. CDR3 sequence: CASTYRQGANYGYTF. The CDR3 region has the DNA TGTGCCAGCACCTACCGACAGGGGGCTAACTATGGCTACACCTTC. Full variable domain (outside the CDR3, taken from reference TRBV2 and TRBJ1-2): EPEVTQTPSHQVTQMGQEVILRCVPISNHLYFYWYRQILGQKVEFLVSFYNNEISEKSEIFDDQFSVERPDGSNFTLKIRSTKLEDSAMYFCASTYRQGANYGYTFGSGTRLTVV.

V gene TRBV29-1 combines with J gene TRBJ1-1; D remains unclear. V was shortened by 5 bases and J by 0 bases, with 10 bases between the two germline ends. This CDR3 has 13 residues. Germline CDR1 reads SQVTM; CDR2 reads ANQGSEA. CDR3 region: CSVNVNLNTEAFF. For the CDR3, the DNA is TGCAGCGTTAACGTAAACTTGAACACTGAAGCTTTCTTT.

This clone has just a few counts. V and J are TRBV11-3 and TRBJ2-1, with 9 bases matching TRBD2. V lost 5 bases and J lost 4; bases outside the gene matches: 3. The CDR3 spans 14 residues. Germline lookup yields CDR1 SGHNT and CDR2 YENEEA. The CDR3 DNA reads as TGTGCCAGCAGCGTAGCGGGGGATTACAATGAGCAGTTCTTC. Its translation is CASSVAGDYNEQFF.

This clone was observed a handful of times. The V and J genes are TRBV5-1 and TRBJ1-1; 7 bases line up with TRBD1. The germline V gene has CDR1 SGHRS and CDR2 YFSETQ. There are 16 residues in the CDR3. Losses at the gene ends were 3 bases for V and 2 bases for J; bases not matched to a gene: 10. CDR3 nucleotides: TGCGCCAGCAGCTGGGACCAGATAGGGGGCAACACTGAAGCTTTCTTT. It codes for CASSWDQIGGNTEAFF.

The chain has TRBV5-1 and TRBJ1-1; TRBD1 matches at 9 bases. The V gene end was trimmed by 3 bases and the J gene end by 1 base; junction bases not matched to a gene: 4. Germline CDR1 reads SGHRS; CDR2 reads YFSETQ. The CDR3 extends over 15 amino acids. The CDR3 spells CASSYWGQGNTEAFF. The DNA of the CDR3 is TGCGCCAGCAGCTACTGGGGACAGGGGAACACTGAAGCTTTCTTT.

This clone was seen just once. This same CDR3 is encoded by further DNA sequences in the sample. The chain combines TRBV9 with TRBJ1-6, with 7 bases lining up with TRBD1. Germline V lookup: CDR1 SGDLS, CDR2 YYNGEE. V trimming: 1 base; J trimming: 7 bases; junction bases outside the gene matches: 2. The CDR3 runs 14 residues. DNA for the CDR3: TGTGCCAGCAGCGTACAGACAGGGAATTCACCCCTCCACTTT. Its protein product is CASSVQTGNSPLHF.

The CDR3 DNA is TGTGCCAGCAGCTTAACGGGGGTAATCAATGAGCAGTTCTTC. Its protein product is CASSLTGVINEQFF. The genes are TRBV5-5 and TRBJ2-1; perhaps TRBD2 as D (6 bases). CDR3 size: 14 residues. Trimming took off 2 bases at V and 6 bases at J, with 12 bases between the two ends. CDR1 is SGHKS and CDR2 is YYEKEE in the germline V gene (reference sequence).

The chain carries TRBV18 and TRBJ1-2, with 7 bases identical to TRBD1. Germline V gives CDR1 KGHSH, CDR2 LQKENI. The CDR3 is 15 amino acids. Germline trimming cut 3 bases from V and 7 bases from J; bases unmatched to any gene: 11. Here the CDR3 reads CASSPSGAGGSGYTF. DNA of the CDR3: TGTGCCAGCTCACCTTCCGGGGCAGGGGGTAGTGGCTACACCTTC. The whole variable domain, filled in from reference TRBV18 and TRBJ1-2, reads NAGVMQNPRHLVRRRGQEARLRCSPMKGHSHVYWYRQLPEEGLKFMVYLQKENIIDESGMPKERFSAEFPKEGPSILRIQQVVRGDSAAYFCASSPSGAGGSGYTFGSGTRLTVV.

This chain connects TRBV19 to TRBJ1-2; maybe TRBD1 (5 bases). Germline CDR1 LNHDA, CDR2 SQIVND (reference sequence). The CDR3 runs 15 residues. V shed 6 bases and J shed 3 bases, with 17 bases lying between them. CDR3 coding DNA: TGTGCCAGTAGCCATATCTCAGGGTTGGACTATGGCTACACCTTC. Its protein is CASSHISGLDYGYTF.

This rearrangement joins TRBV4-3 to TRBJ2-5; D is ambiguous. The CDR3 loop spans 15 amino acids. CDR1 and CDR2 from the germline V gene are LGHNA and YSLEER. Trimming stripped 0 bases from V and 2 bases from J, with 10 bases between. CDR3 nucleotide sequence: TGCGCCAGCAGCCAAGATTTTACCCAGCAAGAGACCCAGTACTTC. This sequence encodes CASSQDFTQQETQYF.

This clone came up a few times. The chain recombines TRBV28 with TRBJ2-5, with 7 bases aligning to TRBD1. The CDR3 spans 11 residues. V trimming: 5 bases; J trimming: 10 bases; junction bases outside the gene matches: 4. Germline V gives CDR1 MDHEN, CDR2 SYDVKM. Here the CDR3 DNA reads TGTGCCAGCAGTACCTACAGGGGCCAGTACTTC. It codes for CASSTYRGQYF.

V is TRBV5-1 and J is TRBJ2-5; the match to TRBD2 covers 9 bases. CDR3 length: 15 residues. CDR1 and CDR2 (germline): SGHRS, YFSETQ. J gave up 1 base and V 1 base, and 2 bases lay outside the gene matches. CDR3 DNA sequence: TGCGCCAGCAGCTTGTCTAGCGGGGTCCAAGAGACCCAGTACTTC. Residues: CASSLSSGVQETQYF.

This clone was found a few times. J is TRBJ1-6 and V is TRBV6-1; D is ambiguous. The V end lost 3 bases, the J end lost 8 bases, and 11 bases lay between the germline ends. The CDR3 covers 14 residues. Germline V gene data show CDR1 as MNHNS and CDR2 as SASEGT. The CDR3 DNA reads TGTGCCAGCAGTGAGCGCACGCTGGATTCACCCCTCCACTTT. Residues: CASSERTLDSPLHF.

This clone was counted between two and nine times. CDR3 region: CAWSVEGNTEAFF. CDR3 DNA sequence: TGTGCCTGGAGTGTAGAGGGGAACACTGAAGCTTTCTTT. The chain uses TRBV30 and TRBJ1-1, with D hard to call. There are 13 residues in the CDR3. The germline CDR1 and CDR2 sequences are GTSNPN and SVGIG (reference sequence). The V and J ends lost 0 bases and 1 base respectively, with 6 bases between them.

The rearrangement joins TRBV19 to TRBJ1-5; TRBD1 agrees at 8 bases. Looked up from germline, CDR1 is LNHDA and CDR2 is SQIVND (reference sequence). CDR3 size: 14 residues. V lost 6 bases and J lost 7; bases outside the gene matches: 8. The CDR3 reads CASSRTGSEQPQHF. In nucleotides, the CDR3 is TGTGCCAGTAGCAGGACAGGGTCAGAACAGCCCCAGCATTTT.

The rearrangement joins TRBV4-1 to TRBJ2-3; the match to TRBD2 covers 16 bases. The CDR3 sequence is 19 residues long. J was trimmed by 1 base and V by 3 bases; bases with no gene match: 7. Germline V gene sequence: CDR1 MGHRA, CDR2 YSYEKL. DNA for the CDR3: TGCGCCAGCAGCCACTTGGGACTAGCGGGAGGGCCGGGCACAGATACGCAGTATTTT. Its translation: CASSHLGLAGGPGTDTQYF.

This chain uses TRBV5-1 with TRBJ1-6, with D uncertain. V lost 4 bases to trimming and J lost 5 bases, with 10 bases between them. The CDR3 sequence is 14 residues long. Germline CDR1 is SGHRS and CDR2 is YFSETQ. CDR3 amino acids: CASSPSLDNSPLHF. DNA of the CDR3: TGCGCCAGCAGCCCCAGTTTGGATAATTCACCCCTCCACTTT. The variable domain in full, completed from reference TRBV5-1 and TRBJ1-6, reads KAGVTQTPRYLIKTRGQQVTLSCSPISGHRSVSWYQQTPGQGLQFLFEYFSETQRNKGNFPGRFSGRQFSNSRSEMNVSTLELGDSALYLCASSPSLDNSPLHFGNGTRLTVT.

The chain joins TRBV7-2 to TRBJ2-5, with D unresolved. Germline CDR1 and CDR2: SGHTA and FQGNSA. CDR3 length: 16 amino acids. Trimming removed 5 bases from V and 1 base from J, with 17 bases in between. CDR3 in DNA: TGTGCCAGCAGCAGAGCGACTCTACCCACCCAAGAGACCCAGTACTTC. This encodes CASSRATLPTQETQYF. Full variable domain (missing parts from reference TRBV7-2 and TRBJ2-5): GAGVSQSPSNKVTEKGKDVELRCDPISGHTALYWYRQSLGQGLEFLIYFQGNSAPDKSGLPSDRFSAERTGGSVSTLTIQRTQQEDSAVYLCASSRATLPTQETQYFGPGTRLLVL.

This chain connects TRBV7-2 to TRBJ1-2; 7 bases are a match to TRBD1. Germline V gene lookup returns CDR1 SGHTA and CDR2 FQGNSA. This CDR3 has 15 amino acids. The junction had 14 bases not matched to a gene; V was cut back by 5 bases and J by 8 bases. This chain's CDR3 is CASSDRQGFWKGYTF. The CDR3, as DNA: TGTGCCAGCAGCGACCGACAGGGTTTTTGGAAGGGCTACACCTTC.

The genes are TRBV5-4 and TRBJ1-1; TRBD1 is a possible D gene (5 bases). Germline V gene lookup returns CDR1 SGHNT and CDR2 YYREEE (reference sequence). Deletions cut 4 bases from V and 1 base from J, with 11 bases between. The CDR3 contains 14 residues. The CDR3 DNA sequence: TGTGCCAGCAGCCCAGGGATAAGGAACACTGAAGCTTTCTTT. This translates into CASSPGIRNTEAFF.

V usage is TRBV27 and J usage is TRBJ2-7; D is ambiguous. Trimming shortened V by 5 bases and J by 2 bases, and 13 bases separated the two germline ends. The CDR3 covers 14 residues. CDR1 and CDR2 (germline): MNHEY, SMNVEV (reference sequence). CDR3 coding DNA: TGTGCCAGCAGTCCACAGATAGATCCCTACGAGCAGTACTTC. It translates to CASSPQIDPYEQYF.

The V and J genes are TRBV28 and TRBJ1-4; D unresolved. Germline lookup yields CDR1 MDHEN and CDR2 SYDVKM. V dropped 11 bases and J dropped 3 bases, with 10 bases sitting between them. The CDR3 length is 12 residues. The CDR3 bases are TGTGCCGCGTCGGGTCCTAATGAAAAACTGTTTTTT. Protein product: CAASGPNEKLFF. The full variable domain, completed using reference TRBV28 and TRBJ1-4, is DVKVTQSSRYLVKRTGEKVFLECVQDMDHENMFWYRQDPGLGLRLIYFSYDVKMKEKGDIPEGYSVSREKKERFSLILESASTNQTSMYLCAASGPNEKLFFGSGTQLSVL.

V gene TRBV7-9 combines with J gene TRBJ2-3; D is undetermined. Germline values: CDR1 SEHNR, CDR2 FQNEAQ (reference sequence). The CDR3 extends over 12 amino acids. V was shortened by 5 bases and J by 3 bases, with 6 bases between the two germline ends. CDR3 in amino acids: CASSLRTDTQYF. CDR3 bases: TGTGCCAGCAGCCTACGGACAGATACGCAGTATTTT.

The chain is built from TRBV19 and TRBJ2-2, with TRBD2 as a possible D gene (5 bases). In germline, CDR1 is LNHDA, CDR2 SQIVND (reference sequence). CDR3 length: 16 amino acids. The V and J ends lost 3 bases and 6 bases respectively, with 17 bases between them. This chain's CDR3 is CASSIPSGRSPGELFF. The CDR3 coding sequence is TGTGCCAGTAGTATCCCCAGCGGCCGGTCGCCCGGGGAGCTGTTTTTT.

A few counts support this clone. This chain uses TRBV5-6 with TRBJ2-4; 9 bases fit TRBD1. The V and J ends lost 4 bases and 0 bases, in that order; junction bases with no gene match: 11. The CDR3 sequence is 18 residues long. Germline CDR1 and CDR2: SGHDT and YYEEEE. The CDR3 loop reads CASSLNPGTGKAKNIQYF. CDR3 bases: TGTGCCAGCAGCCTCAACCCCGGGACAGGGAAAGCCAAAAACATTCAGTACTTC.

The rearrangement joins TRBV27 to TRBJ2-7; D may be TRBD1 (5 bases). The CDR3 runs 12 residues. Germline V gene sequence: CDR1 MNHEY, CDR2 SMNVEV (reference sequence). Trimming pared 6 bases from V and 4 bases from J, leaving 10 bases between. CDR3 region: CASRTTGYEQYF. CDR3 nucleotides: TGTGCCAGCAGGACAACAGGATACGAGCAGTACTTC.

The rearrangement links TRBV6-1 to TRBJ2-7; 8 bases agree with TRBD1. Germline V gene data show CDR1 as MNHNS and CDR2 as SASEGT. The length of the CDR3 is 14 residues. J was trimmed by 5 bases and V by 5 bases; bases with no gene match: 8. DNA of the CDR3: TGTGCCAGCAGTACGTACCAGACAGGGGACGAGCAGTACTTC. Amino acids: CASSTYQTGDEQYF.

The rearrangement uses TRBV5-1 and TRBJ1-1; D might be TRBD1 (6 bases). Germline CDR1 and CDR2: SGHRS and YFSETQ. V was clipped by 0 bases and J by 5 bases, with 8 bases between them. The CDR3 extends over 13 amino acids. Here the CDR3 reads CASSLGGLTEAFF. CDR3 DNA: TGCGCCAGCAGCTTGGGGGGGCTGACTGAAGCTTTCTTT.

V is TRBV4-2 and J is TRBJ2-1; D is perhaps TRBD2 (6 bases). CDR3 length: 16 amino acids. CDR1 and CDR2 from the germline V gene are LGHNA and YNFKEQ. V shed 4 bases and J shed 0 bases, with 13 bases lying between them. The CDR3 loop reads CASSLISGSSYNEQFF. The CDR3 DNA reads as TGTGCCAGCAGCCTTATTAGCGGAAGCTCCTACAATGAGCAGTTCTTC.